One T cell receptor beta chain is described in this entry. The time point: newly diagnosed GD, antithyroid drugs for less than 3 months. Extracted PBMC RNA gave rise to the TCR library. Investigators prepared the TCR beta libraries by applying iRepertoire HTBI primers and Arm-PCR of CDR3 regions. TCRdb processed the multiplex PCR reads anew with MiXCR; each CDR3 protein has one entry. Here the sample spans 360,000 or so distinct CDR3 sequences, around 17% being singletons. Germline CDR1 SGHRS, CDR2 YFSETQ. The CDR3 consists of 14 residues. Trimming took 1 base from V and 3 from J, leaving 7 bases between them. This sample is drawn from a study of regulatory T cells in long-lasting Graves disease. This same sample was also taken into another study, of T cells in Graves' hyperthyroidism and ophthalmopathy.

This receptor was obtained from a man in his forties with Graves disease. Sequences were derived from peripheral blood mononuclear cells (PBMCs), sampled at new diagnosis, from a patient treated with antithyroid drugs. The chain carries TRBV5-1 and TRBJ2-2; a possible D gene is TRBD1 (6 bases). The CDR3 bases are TGCGCCAGCAGCTTGAGGACAGACACCGGGGAGCTGTTTTTT. Its translation is CASSLRTDTGELFF.